This TCR beta chain was retrieved from a study of CD8 T cells in Susac syndrome. Reverse transcription of 0.5 to 1 ug RNA used random hexamers. TCRdb re-called the immunoSEQ multiplex PCR reads with MiXCR, one entry per CDR3 protein. The sample includes around 190,000 distinct CDR3 sequences, 85% to 95% of them seen just once. V lost 4 bases to trimming and J lost 4 bases, with 9 bases between them. This CDR3 spans 13 amino acids. The germline V gene has CDR1 LGHNA and CDR2 YNFKEQ. Sequenced sample: CD4+ T cells from PBMCs. This clonotype was obtained from a human donor in good health. J is TRBJ2-3 and V is TRBV4-2; no reliable D call. The CDR3 nucleotides are TGTGCCAGCAGCCGGTTCTGGGCAGATACGCAGTATTTT. It encodes CASSRFWADTQYF.